These 22 T cell receptor beta chains came from one sample sequenced in a study of blood T cell repertoires in COVID-19. Assay used: immunoSEQ multiplex PCR; TCRdb lists only in-frame clones, some missing. The sample lists 200,000 to 250,000 clones; 86% were seen once. Material for sequencing was peripheral blood. The receptors stem from a woman aged 25 to 39 who had recovered from COVID-19.

The genes are TRBV7-9 and TRBJ1-1; TRBD1 agrees at 7 bases. This CDR3 is 15 amino acids long. Germline-derived CDR1 and CDR2 are SEHNR and FQNEAQ (reference sequence). V dropped 6 bases and J dropped 2; count of bases not matched to a gene: 9. The DNA of the CDR3 is TGTGCCAGCAGGGACGAGGACAGGCCAAACACTGAAGCTTTCTTT. Translated, it gives CASRDEDRPNTEAFF.

The chain is built from TRBV19 and TRBJ2-2; 10 nucleotides align to TRBD2. J gave up 3 bases and V 5 bases, and 6 bases lay outside the gene matches. Germline V gives CDR1 LNHDA, CDR2 SQIVND (reference sequence). The CDR3 totals 16 residues. CDR3 in DNA: TGTGCCAGTAGTTGGCTAGCGGGGGCCGACACCGGGGAGCTGTTTTTT. Amino acid sequence: CASSWLAGADTGELFF.

The V call is TRBV6-6, the J call TRBJ2-3; 11 nucleotides align to TRBD1. The germline CDR1 and CDR2 sequences are MNHNY and SVGAGI (reference sequence). Unmatched junction bases numbered 6, after V lost 5 bases and J lost 2 bases. CDR3 length equals 16 residues. CDR3 bases: TGTGCCAGCAGTCGACGGACAGGGGGCTCCACAGATACGCAGTATTTT. Translating gives CASSRRTGGSTDTQYF.

This clone was counted a single time. This chain joins TRBV20-1 and TRBJ2-4; D possibly corresponds to TRBD2 (7 bases). Germline V gene sequence: CDR1 DFQATT, CDR2 SNEGSKA (reference sequence). This CDR3 is built from 12 residues. Trimming took 3 bases from V and 7 from J, leaving 10 bases between them. Here the CDR3 reads CSASRGGNIQYF. The CDR3 DNA sequence: TGCAGTGCTAGTAGGGGGGGGAACATTCAGTACTTC.

This chain connects TRBV20-1 to TRBJ2-1, with D unclear. The V gene lost 1 base and the J gene lost 9 bases, with 7 bases spanning the gap. There are 11 residues in the CDR3. The germline gives CDR1 DFQATT, CDR2 SNEGSKA (reference sequence). The CDR3 nucleotides are TGCAGTGCTAGAGTTGTCGTTGAGCAGTTCTTC. This codes for CSARVVVEQFF.

The chain is built from TRBV7-6 and TRBJ2-5, with 9 nucleotides matching TRBD2. The V gene's germline CDR1 is SGHVS and CDR2 FNYEAQ. Germline trimming cut 5 bases from V and 4 bases from J; bases unmatched to any gene: 11. This CDR3 spans 16 amino acids. The CDR3 spells CASSPRGAGGRETQYF. CDR3 DNA sequence: TGTGCCAGCAGCCCCCGGGGAGCGGGGGGCCGAGAGACCCAGTACTTC.

Points on this clone: A junction end diverges from the germline sequence, so it may reflect a read error. The chain joins TRBV4-2 to TRBJ2-7; D possibly corresponds to TRBD1 (5 bases). Germline lookup yields CDR1 LGHNA and CDR2 YNFKEQ. The CDR3 consists of 13 residues. The CDR3 loop is CASSEEGVHEQYF. The CDR3 DNA reads TGTGCCAGCAGCGAAGAAGGGGTCCACGAGCAGTACTTC.

This chain uses TRBV6-5 with TRBJ1-1; no reliable D call. Trimming stripped 2 bases from V and 0 bases from J, with 13 bases between. The CDR3 totals 16 residues. CDR1 and CDR2 (germline): MNHEY, SVGAGI. The DNA of the CDR3 is TGTGCCAGCAGTTACAGCCTAAGAGAAATGAACACTGAAGCTTTCTTT. This encodes CASSYSLREMNTEAFF.

The chain is built from TRBV6-5 and TRBJ2-1; D might be TRBD1 (6 bases). Trimming shortened V by 8 bases and J by 4 bases, and 18 bases separated the two germline ends. The CDR3 runs 15 residues. Germline V CDR1 and CDR2: MNHEY, SVGAGI. The CDR3 spells CASALDSPPYNEQFF. For the CDR3, the DNA is TGTGCCAGCGCTCTGGACAGTCCGCCGTACAATGAGCAGTTCTTC.

V is TRBV5-1 and J is TRBJ2-1; TRBD2 is a possible D gene (6 bases). The V and J ends lost 4 bases and 5 bases respectively, with 13 bases between them. In germline, CDR1 is SGHRS, CDR2 YFSETQ. The CDR3 has 14 residues. Here the CDR3 reads CASSPGLVDNEQFF. CDR3 in DNA: TGCGCCAGCAGCCCGGGACTGGTAGACAATGAGCAGTTCTTC.

V is TRBV5-8 and J is TRBJ2-5, with 8 bases lining up with TRBD1. V was clipped by 4 bases and J by 4 bases; unmatched bases: 12. Germline CDR1 SGHTS, CDR2 YDEGEE. The CDR3 is made up of 16 amino acids. The CDR3 nucleotides read TGTGCCAGCAGCCTCGGGACAGGCGAATCGGGAGAGACCCAGTACTTC. This translates into CASSLGTGESGETQYF.

The CDR3 sequence is CASSLTGGAEQYF. The DNA for the CDR3 is TGTGCCAGCAGCTTGACCGGGGGAGCCGAGCAGTACTTC. This rearrangement joins TRBV5-4 to TRBJ2-7; perhaps TRBD2 as D (6 bases). From germline, CDR1 is SGHNT and CDR2 YYREEE (reference sequence). The CDR3 has 13 residues. The V gene lost 1 base and the J gene lost 6 bases, with 11 bases spanning the gap. The variable domain in full, completed from reference TRBV5-4 and TRBJ2-7, reads ETGVTQSPTHLIKTRGQQVTLRCSSQSGHNTVSWYQQALGQGPQFIFQYYREEENGRGNFPPRFSGLQFPNYSSELNVNALELDDSALYLCASSLTGGAEQYFGPGTRLTVT.

The rearrangement joins TRBV6-4 to TRBJ2-6, with D possibly TRBD2 on 5 matching bases. The CDR3 totals 16 residues. Germline V CDR1 and CDR2: MRHNA, SNTAGT. Trimming shortened V by 6 bases and J by 1 base, and 13 bases separated the two germline ends. The CDR3 bases are TGTGCCAGCAGCGACGTTGGCGGGTCTGGGGCCAACGTCCTGACTTTC. Its translation is CASSDVGGSGANVLTF.

This chain uses TRBV29-1 with TRBJ2-2; a possible D gene is TRBD1 (6 bases). The length of the CDR3 is 12 residues. Germline V lookup: CDR1 SQVTM, CDR2 ANQGSEA. Trimming took 4 bases from V and 4 from J, leaving 7 bases between them. The CDR3: CSVVQGTGELFF. The CDR3 DNA reads TGCAGCGTTGTACAGGGCACCGGGGAGCTGTTTTTT.

This clone was seen many times. Other DNA sequences in the sample encode the same CDR3. The chain is built from TRBV4-1 and TRBJ2-1; D is unresolved. Germline CDR1 MGHRA, CDR2 YSYEKL. Between the trimmed V and J ends, which lost 0 bases and 3 bases, there was a span of 3 bases. The CDR3 has 13 amino acids. The CDR3 region is CASSQDYYNEQFF. The DNA of the CDR3 is TGCGCCAGCAGCCAAGATTACTACAATGAGCAGTTCTTC.

This clone has only one observation. The chain uses TRBV7-9 and TRBJ1-4, with TRBD1 matching 8 bases. The germline V gene has CDR1 SEHNR and CDR2 FQNEAQ (reference sequence). There are 15 residues in the CDR3. J lost 8 bases, V lost 4 bases, and 9 bases had no gene match. The CDR3 loop is CASSSYQGASEKLFF. The CDR3 nucleotides read TGTGCCAGCAGCTCCTATCAGGGGGCGTCGGAAAAACTGTTTTTT.

V is TRBV19 and J is TRBJ1-3; maybe TRBD1 (5 bases). The length of the CDR3 is 14 residues. Trimming pared 3 bases from V and 3 bases from J, leaving 9 bases between. Germline V lookup: CDR1 LNHDA, CDR2 SQIVND (reference sequence). CDR3 coding DNA: TGTGCCAGTAGTATGGGGGGGATTGGAAACACCATATATTTT. It specifies CASSMGGIGNTIYF.

J is TRBJ2-7 and V is TRBV5-4; 11 bases fit TRBD2. V was clipped by 4 bases and J by 3 bases; unmatched bases: 12. CDR1 is SGHNT, CDR2 YYREEE, per germline (reference sequence). The CDR3 contains 17 residues. CDR3 sequence reads: CASSRIAGGSPIYEQYF. CDR3 in DNA: TGTGCCAGCAGCCGAATAGCGGGGGGGTCCCCCATCTACGAGCAGTACTTC.

V gene TRBV19 combines with J gene TRBJ1-5; D is unresolved. The CDR3 is 15 amino acids. V lost 3 bases to trimming and J lost 6 bases, with 15 bases between them. Germline lookup yields CDR1 LNHDA and CDR2 SQIVND (reference sequence). The CDR3 spells CASSIEAVSFQPQHF. As DNA, the CDR3 is TGTGCCAGTAGTATTGAGGCCGTCTCCTTTCAGCCCCAGCATTTT.

The rearrangement uses TRBV29-1 and TRBJ1-3, with D perhaps matching TRBD1 (6 bases). The V gene's germline CDR1 is SQVTM and CDR2 ANQGSEA. CDR3 length equals 13 residues. Deletions cut 6 bases from V and 2 bases from J, with 11 bases between. CDR3 DNA: TGCAGCGTCACAGGGAACCCTGGAAACACCATATATTTT. This translates into CSVTGNPGNTIYF.

The chain has TRBV4-2 and TRBJ1-3; 12 bases are a match to TRBD1. Germline-derived CDR1 and CDR2 are LGHNA and YNFKEQ. J lost 7 bases, V lost 3 bases, and 7 bases had no gene match. This CDR3 spans 16 amino acids. This CDR3 reads CASSQGLGQGANTIYF. CDR3 DNA: TGTGCCAGCAGCCAGGGCCTGGGACAGGGGGCGAACACCATATATTTT.

This sequence joins TRBV24-1 and TRBJ2-2; 9 bases are shared with TRBD1. CDR3 length equals 16 residues. V dropped 3 bases and J dropped 5; count of bases not matched to a gene: 6. Per the germline V gene, CDR1 is KGHDR and CDR2 is SFDVKD. The CDR3: CATSDRPGTGTGELFF. In DNA form, the CDR3 reads TGTGCCACCAGTGATCGTCCCGGGACAGGGACCGGGGAGCTGTTTTTT.